Below, 27 T cell receptor beta chains from the same sample are listed, as sequenced in a study of CD8+CD57+ T cells in acquired aplastic anemia. Using genomic DNA as the template, TCR beta VDJ and CDR3 profiling was carried out. One entry per CDR3 protein results from TCRdb running MiXCR on the reads. The sample consists of around 150,000 distinct CDR3 sequences, approximately 40% of them appearing once. The sample was sorted CD4+, CD8+, or CD8+CD57+ T cells (not recorded which) from PBMCs. Receptor source: a human donor in good health.

This clonotype was detected many times. The chain recombines TRBV6-1 with TRBJ1-6, with TRBD1 as a possible D gene (6 bases). V shed 7 bases and J shed 3 bases, with 13 bases lying between them. Per germline, CDR1 MNHNS and CDR2 SASEGT. The CDR3 runs 15 residues. The CDR3 here is CASIAGEGYNSPLHF. CDR3 nucleotides: TGTGCCAGCATAGCAGGGGAAGGCTATAATTCACCCCTCCACTTT.

A note on this clonotype: The missing conserved phenylalanine or tryptophan at the end of this CDR3 makes a read error likely. This chain joins TRBV10-1 and TRBJ2-5; perhaps D is TRBD1 or TRBD2 (6 bases each). The CDR3 has 12 residues. Germline V gene lookup returns CDR1 WNHNN and CDR2 SYGVQD (reference sequence). Trimming cost V 10 bases and J 4 bases, with 13 bases left between them. The CDR3 here is CATEGGLETQYL. The CDR3 coding sequence is TGCGCCACAGAAGGGGGGTTAGAGACCCAGTACCTC.

This clonotype was recorded at least ten times. This rearrangement joins TRBV6-1 to TRBJ2-7, with a possible D match to TRBD1 (5 bases). The CDR3 extends over 14 amino acids. Trimming took 6 bases from V and 1 from J, leaving 13 bases between them. Germline V gives CDR1 MNHNS, CDR2 SASEGT. The CDR3 DNA reads TGTGCCAGCAGAAGAGTGCCAGGGTCCTACGAGCAGTACTTC. It yields the protein CASRRVPGSYEQYF.

This clonotype was detected only once. This chain uses TRBV14 with TRBJ1-2; no clear D gene. Germline CDR1 reads SGHDN; CDR2 reads FVKESK. The CDR3 runs to 14 residues. V was pared by 2 bases and J by 3 bases, with 10 bases between. The CDR3 loop is CASSQISPYYGYTF. CDR3 sequence (DNA): TGTGCCAGCAGCCAAATAAGTCCCTACTATGGCTACACCTTC.

Many counts were recorded for this clonotype. The chain joins TRBV5-1 to TRBJ1-1, with TRBD1 identical over 7 bases. CDR1 is SGHRS, CDR2 YFSETQ, per germline. V gave up 4 bases and J gave up 1 base; unmatched junction bases: 4. The CDR3 runs to 14 residues. This CDR3 is CASSPWDRNTEAFF. In DNA form, the CDR3 reads TGCGCCAGCAGCCCGTGGGACAGGAACACTGAAGCTTTCTTT.

This clonotype was seen ten or more times. CDR3 sequence (DNA): TGTGCCAGCAGCCCGGGGACGGTACCCTACGAGCAGTACTTC. Translation gives CASSPGTVPYEQYF. J is TRBJ2-7 and V is TRBV7-3; possibly TRBD1 or TRBD2 for D (5 bases each). CDR1 is SGHTA and CDR2 is FQGTGA in the germline V gene. The CDR3 contains 14 residues. Trimming took off 5 bases at V and 2 bases at J, with 13 bases between the two ends. Combining the CDR3 with reference TRBV7-3 and TRBJ2-7 gives the whole variable domain GAGVSQTPSNKVTEKGKYVELRCDPISGHTALYWYRQSLGQGPEFLIYFQGTGAADDSGLPNDRFFAVRPEGSVSTLKIQRTERGDSAVYLCASSPGTVPYEQYFGPGTRLTVT.

The rearrangement links TRBV6-5 to TRBJ2-1, with D possibly TRBD2 on 6 matching bases. This CDR3 region has 15 residues. Germline V gene data show CDR1 as MNHEY and CDR2 as SVGAGI. Trimming cost V 4 bases and J 1 base, with 11 bases left between them. CDR3 amino acids: CASSFGLASYNEQFF. DNA of the CDR3: TGTGCCAGCAGTTTTGGGCTAGCGTCCTACAATGAGCAGTTCTTC.

The sample holds many counts of this clonotype. The chain employs TRBV18 and TRBJ2-7; D gene ambiguous. This CDR3 contains 12 residues. Germline V gene lookup returns CDR1 KGHSH and CDR2 LQKENI. V lost 3 bases and J lost 3, with 6 bases in between. The CDR3 nucleotides are TGTGCCAGCTCACCCAATGTCTACGAGCAGTACTTC. Translation gives CASSPNVYEQYF.

Comment on this clonotype: Because it lacks the conserved phenylalanine or tryptophan at the end, this CDR3 is likely a read error. The genes are TRBV7-2 and TRBJ2-5; no definite D call. The CDR3 runs to 11 residues. Germline CDR1 and CDR2: SGHTA and FQGNSA. V shed 6 bases and J shed 5 bases, with 7 bases lying between them. This CDR3 is CASSLMETQYL. The CDR3 DNA follows: TGTGCCAGCAGTCTAATGGAGACCCAGTACTTA.

This clonotype showed up just a few times. V usage is TRBV7-8 and J usage is TRBJ2-7, with D perhaps TRBD1 (6 bases). Germline V gene sequence: CDR1 SGHVS, CDR2 FQNEAQ. There are 15 residues in the CDR3. Trimming stripped 5 bases from V and 4 bases from J, with 18 bases between. CDR3 protein: CASSVARTAGYEQYF. The CDR3 coding sequence is TGTGCCAGCAGCGTCGCCCGGACAGCTGGTTACGAGCAGTACTTC.

In its sample, this clonotype was seen many times. V gene TRBV12-3 or TRBV12-4 combines with J gene TRBJ1-6; 10 bases are shared with TRBD1. CDR3 length: 15 amino acids. V shed 6 bases, J shed 10 bases, and the junction held 9 bases outside the gene matches. CDR3 sequence reads: CASRLRDRGGSPLHF. CDR3 DNA: TGTGCCAGCAGGCTCCGGGACAGGGGAGGATCACCCCTCCACTTT.

Only a few counts were recorded for this clonotype. The chain uses TRBV4-1 and TRBJ1-1, with 10 nucleotides matching TRBD1. The germline V gene has CDR1 MGHRA and CDR2 YSYEKL. This CDR3 is built from 17 residues. V shed 4 bases and J 5 bases; nucleotides not matched to a gene: 13. The CDR3 reads CASSPLGARTGGTEAFF. The CDR3 coding sequence is TGCGCCAGCAGCCCCCTCGGGGCGCGGACAGGGGGGACTGAAGCTTTCTTT.

This clonotype was detected ten times or more. This chain joins TRBV5-1 and TRBJ2-1, with 8 nucleotides matching TRBD1. This CDR3 has 16 amino acids. V lost 3 bases to trimming and J lost 1 base; unmatched junction nucleotides: 6. Germline CDR1 is SGHRS and CDR2 is YFSETQ. The CDR3 spells CASSSRQGSSYNEQFF. The CDR3 DNA follows: TGCGCCAGCAGCTCCCGACAGGGGAGTTCCTACAATGAGCAGTTCTTC. Together with reference TRBV5-1 and TRBJ2-1, the CDR3 gives the full variable domain: KAGVTQTPRYLIKTRGQQVTLSCSPISGHRSVSWYQQTPGQGLQFLFEYFSETQRNKGNFPGRFSGRQFSNSRSEMNVSTLELGDSALYLCASSSRQGSSYNEQFFGPGTRLTVL.

The V call is TRBV5-1, the J call TRBJ1-6; no clear D. This CDR3 is built from 14 residues. The germline V gene has CDR1 SGHRS and CDR2 YFSETQ. With 4 bases removed from V and 3 bases from J, the gap between germline ends came to 8 bases. The chain's CDR3 is CASSLDNYNSPLHF. The CDR3 DNA follows: TGCGCCAGCAGCCTCGATAACTATAATTCACCCCTCCACTTT.

With respect to this clonotype: Sequence at one end of the junction differs from germline and may be a read error. The CDR3 nucleotides read TGTGCCGGCAGGACTGGGGTAGAGACCCAGTACTTC. This encodes CAGRTGVETQYF. The rearrangement joins TRBV12-3 or TRBV12-4 to TRBJ2-5, with D perhaps matching TRBD2 (5 bases). The length of the CDR3 is 12 residues.

The chain carries TRBV27 and TRBJ1-3, with D hard to call. This CDR3 has 14 residues. CDR1 and CDR2 (germline): MNHEY, SMNVEV (reference sequence). V lost 6 bases to trimming and J lost 0 bases, with 9 bases between them. The CDR3 nucleotides read TGTGCCAGCAGCCCGGCCGACTCTGGAAACACCATATATTTT. This translates into CASSPADSGNTIYF.

This clonotype has a handful of counts. The J gene is TRBJ2-1, the V gene TRBV6-1; 7 bases fit TRBD1. The CDR3 has 17 amino acids. Germline-derived CDR1 and CDR2 are MNHNS and SASEGT. The junction had 13 bases not matched to a gene; V was cut back by 7 bases and J by 1 base. DNA for the CDR3: TGTGCCAGCACCGCAAGACAGGGAATGGGGTCCTACAATGAGCAGTTCTTC. Translating it yields CASTARQGMGSYNEQFF.

The chain has TRBV6-1 and TRBJ1-5; TRBD1 is a possible D gene (6 bases). Per germline, CDR1 MNHNS and CDR2 SASEGT. Trimming removed 3 bases at V and 5 bases at J, with 14 bases between. This CDR3 has 15 residues. The CDR3 nucleotides read TGTGCCAGCAGTGAGGGACAATGGGAGGATCAGCCCCAGCATTTT. This encodes CASSEGQWEDQPQHF.

The chain uses TRBV5-1 and TRBJ2-7; 9 bases match TRBD2. The germline CDR1 and CDR2 sequences are SGHRS and YFSETQ. CDR3 size: 15 residues. Trimming removed 1 base from V and 5 bases from J; junction bases left unmatched: 7. CDR3 residues: CASSLSAGGPNEQYF. In nucleotides, the CDR3 is TGCGCCAGCAGCTTGTCTGCGGGAGGGCCTAACGAGCAGTACTTC.

This clonotype was observed many times. V is TRBV6-1 and J is TRBJ1-1, with D perhaps TRBD1 (6 bases). Germline V lookup: CDR1 MNHNS, CDR2 SASEGT. The CDR3 is 14 residues long. V lost 8 bases to trimming and J lost 4 bases, with 17 bases between them. The CDR3 DNA is TGTGCCAGCGAGGCGAGGGGGTTCGGCACTGAAGCTTTCTTT. Protein: CASEARGFGTEAFF.

Ten or more counts support this clonotype. The chain couples TRBV20-1 to TRBJ1-2; no reliable D call. The CDR3 has 9 amino acids. V lost 7 bases and J lost 4, with 4 bases in between. Per germline, CDR1 DFQATT and CDR2 SNEGSKA (reference sequence). CDR3 region: CSELYGYTF. The CDR3 DNA sequence: TGCAGTGAGCTCTATGGCTACACCTTC.

Of note for this clonotype: This could be a read error, since a much larger clone is one nucleotide away. This chain links TRBV11-3 with TRBJ2-7; no clear D gene. This CDR3 region has 15 residues. Germline assignment: CDR1 SGHNT and CDR2 YENEEA. The CDR3 DNA follows: TGTGCCAACAGCCTAGGCTTGCAGGTAAACGACGAGCAGTACTTC. As protein: CANSLGLQVNDEQYF. The variable domain in full, completed from reference TRBV11-3 and TRBJ2-7, reads EAGVVQSPRYKIIEKKQPVAFWCNPISGHNTLYWYLQNLGQGPELLIRYENEEAVDDSQLPKDRFSAERLKGVDSTLKIQPAELGDSAVYLCANSLGLQVNDEQYFGPGTRLTVT.

The genes are TRBV10-3 and TRBJ2-3, with D perhaps matching TRBD1 (5 bases). V was shortened by 5 bases and J by 8 bases, with 20 bases between the two germline ends. This CDR3 is built from 15 residues. Germline V lookup: CDR1 ENHRY, CDR2 SYGVKD. The CDR3 bases are TGTGCCATCAGTAGGCGGCAGGGTGCCTCAGGTACGCAGTATTTT. Its translation: CAISRRQGASGTQYF.

In its sample, this clonotype was seen many times. This chain connects TRBV5-6 to TRBJ2-7; D perhaps matches TRBD1 (7 bases). The length of the CDR3 is 14 residues. V dropped 4 bases and J dropped 2 bases, with 13 bases sitting between them. The germline gives CDR1 SGHDT, CDR2 YYEEEE. CDR3 in DNA: TGTGCCAGCAGCCCGCGGGACAGACCCTACGAGCAGTACTTC. It is translated as CASSPRDRPYEQYF.

Note on this clonotype: At one of its ends the junction is not consistent with the germline gene, which may arise from a read error. This chain links TRBV7-7 with TRBJ2-7; possibly TRBD1 for D (6 bases). The germline V gene encodes CDR1 SSHAT and CDR2 FNYEAQ (reference sequence). The CDR3 contains 13 residues. The CDR3 bases are TGTGCTAGCAGCTTCCGACAGGCCGACGAGCAGTACTTC. The encoded protein is CASSFRQADEQYF.

This chain links TRBV29-1 with TRBJ1-2; 9 bases map to TRBD1. Germline V CDR1 and CDR2: SQVTM, ANQGSEA. The CDR3 extends over 14 amino acids. Trimming at V came to 5 bases and at J to 4 bases, leaving 8 bases not matched to a gene. CDR3 residues: CSVRGDREGYGYTF. The CDR3 DNA reads as TGCAGCGTTCGGGGGGACAGGGAGGGCTATGGCTACACCTTC.

This chain joins TRBV29-1 and TRBJ2-7; D is perhaps TRBD1 (6 bases). CDR3 size: 13 residues. The germline gives CDR1 SQVTM, CDR2 ANQGSEA. Trimming shortened V by 6 bases and J by 2 bases, and 14 bases separated the two germline ends. CDR3 amino acids: CSVSGQTTYEQYF. The DNA of the CDR3 is TGCAGCGTATCCGGACAGACTACCTACGAGCAGTACTTC.